This T cell receptor (beta chain) stems from a study of T cells after yellow fever vaccination. TCR cDNA was made by 5'RACE template switching, adding a universal primer site and UMIs. TCRdb re-called the 5' RACE reads with MiXCR, one entry per CDR3 protein. The sample shows about 350,000 distinct CDR3 sequences, about 8.3% of them seen only once. Of note for this clonotype: The antigen remains unidentified.

Germline V lookup: CDR1 SGHAT, CDR2 FQNNGV. V shed 1 base and J shed 1 base, with 17 bases lying between them. This CDR3 has 17 amino acids. General study points: From the bulk population, abundant clonotypes could contaminate and appear within FACS-sorted repertoires.

Sequenced here: PBMCs, sampled approximately 47 days after the first yellow fever vaccination. The chain is built from TRBV11-2 and TRBJ2-7, with D possibly being TRBD1 (6 bases). The receptor's source is a man aged 18-30 years who received the YFV17D yellow fever vaccine. The CDR3 sequence: CASSLGQGGWGSYEQYV. In nucleotides, the CDR3 is TGTGCCAGCAGCTTAGGACAAGGGGGTTGGGGTTCCTACGAGCAGTACGTC.